A selection of T cell receptor beta chains follows, all from one sample in a study of T cell responses to AZD1222 COVID-19 vaccine. The repertoire was sequenced with immunoSEQ multiplex PCR; TCRdb's copy has only in-frame clones and lacks some. The table records about 120,000 clones, approximately 89% of them present only once. This sample comprised peripheral blood, obtained on day 0 of AZD1222 vaccination. Receptors were obtained from an adult in good health. Both conserved end residues are part of each CDR3.

J gene,V gene,CDR3 protein
TRBJ1-1,TRBV5-1,CASSLDPGGAEAFF
TRBJ2-7,TRBV7-2,CASSTGQETFYEQYF
TRBJ1-3,TRBV7-8,CASSPRSAGTGGRNTIYF
TRBJ1-1,TRBV4-1,CASSQVGTGNLRAEAFF
TRBJ1-1,TRBV29-1,CSVDRGNTEAFF
TRBJ1-1,TRBV11-2,CASSLTAGITEAFF
TRBJ1-1,TRBV5-1,CASSISTTGAEAFF
TRBJ2-7,TRBV7-8,CASSPGGSVYEQYF
TRBJ1-6,TRBV6-1,CASSAGEKPGSSPLHF
TRBJ2-2,TRBV5-8,CASSRGQLSSGTGELFF
TRBJ2-1,TRBV5-1,CASSLTAGTNEQFF
TRBJ1-1,TRBV5-4,CASSLAGYTEAFF
TRBJ1-1,TRBV18,CASSPSGQNEAFF
TRBJ2-7,TRBV7-3,CASSRNPGYEQYF
TRBJ2-5,TRBV7-9,CASSPRIKGGETQYF
TRBJ2-3,TRBV5-4,CASSLGARGADTQYF
TRBJ2-1,TRBV6-5,CASSYLSPLNEQFF
TRBJ2-3,TRBV15,CATSRGGVGTDTQYF
TRBJ1-1,TRBV10-3,CAISESPTNTEAFF
TRBJ1-5,TRBV6-1,CASSEVYNQPQHF
TRBJ1-5,TRBV2,CASETGQGARPQHF
TRBJ2-7,TRBV5-1,CASSFQYEQYF
TRBJ1-4,TRBV18,CASSPPAAGLSEKLFF
TRBJ1-1,TRBV19,CASSSVSASEAFF
TRBJ1-2,TRBV27,CASSYGRGDGYTF
TRBJ2-3,TRBV3-1/TRBV3-2,CASSQRTDTQYF
TRBJ1-4,TRBV7-2,CASSLGTGNEKLFF
TRBJ1-2,TRBV5-4,CASSNRAGYTF
TRBJ1-1,TRBV5-6,CASSLNRGRGEALNTEAFF
TRBJ1-6,TRBV27,CASSLRQDNSPLHF
TRBJ1-4,TRBV30,CAWSVRQNEKLFF
TRBJ2-1,TRBV6-5,CASSTGTGRFF
TRBJ1-4,TRBV7-2,CASSSGSSATNEKLFF
TRBJ1-2,TRBV19,CASSGGQPPPHYGYTF
TRBJ1-3,TRBV5-4,CASSFGTGGTGNTIYF
TRBJ1-2,TRBV7-9,CASSLGPTGEANYGYTF
TRBJ1-4,TRBV5-1,CASSLVSGGGEKLFF
TRBJ1-1,TRBV7-8,CASSRRDQNTEAFF
TRBJ1-5,TRBV5-5,CASSSTGFYQPQHF
TRBJ2-1,TRBV19,CASSMRGLAYNEQFF
TRBJ2-1,TRBV5-4,CASSPPGWDEQFF
TRBJ1-6,TRBV30,CAWMEKGGSPLHF
TRBJ1-5,TRBV6-2/TRBV6-3,CASSYSDNQPQHF
TRBJ2-3,TRBV6-4,CASSDSMGADTQYF
TRBJ1-1,TRBV5-6,CASSLTRGQAFF
TRBJ1-2,TRBV5-1,CASSLAAGRDDGYTF